The 27 T cell receptor beta chains in this list originate from one sample, sequenced in a study of T-cell reconstitution after alpha-beta-depleted transplantation in children. Unique molecular identifiers were used in preparing the TCRbeta library. TCRdb used MiXCR to reprocess the PCR reads, holding one entry per CDR3 protein. The profile shows some 390,000 distinct CDR3 sequences, roughly 20% of them singletons. The sample here was PBMCs from the stem cell graft donor, taken from the stem cell graft. Receptors were obtained from a human donor who donated a stem cell graft to a child with acute myeloid leukemia.

A remark on this clonotype: One end of the junction fails to match germline, which may point to a read error. The CDR3 loop reads CTSSLKRLADKDTDTQYF. CDR3 in DNA: TGTACCAGCAGCCTCAAGCGTCTAGCGGACAAAGACACAGATACGCAGTATTTT. This chain connects TRBV3-1 to TRBJ2-3; TRBD2 aligns across 7 bases. The germline V gene has CDR1 LGHDT and CDR2 YNNKEL (reference sequence). This CDR3 region has 18 residues.

This clonotype was seen a few times. The rearrangement uses TRBV28 and TRBJ1-1, with TRBD1 as a possible D gene (5 bases). The V gene lost 4 bases and the J gene lost 6 bases, with 15 bases spanning the gap. The V gene's germline CDR1 is MDHEN and CDR2 SYDVKM. This CDR3 contains 14 residues. CDR3 loop: CASSSRGGFAEAFF. CDR3 nucleotides: TGTGCCAGCAGTTCCCGGGGGGGGTTCGCTGAAGCTTTCTTT.

The table lists this clonotype with many counts. The V and J genes are TRBV12-3 or TRBV12-4 and TRBJ2-5; D remains unclear. V shed 7 bases and J shed 2 bases, with 11 bases lying between them. This CDR3 has 13 residues. The CDR3 DNA sequence: TGTGCCAGCACGGTACGTGGACAAGAGACCCAGTACTTC. Its translation: CASTVRGQETQYF.

This clonotype was counted many times. This CDR3 reads CSARVQETQYF. CDR3 bases: TGCAGTGCTAGGGTACAAGAGACCCAGTACTTC. V and J are TRBV20-1 and TRBJ2-5; no clear D. Germline values: CDR1 DFQATT, CDR2 SNEGSKA (reference sequence). V lost 3 bases, J lost 2 bases, and 4 bases lay in between. This CDR3 contains 11 residues.

This clonotype was counted ten times or more. The CDR3 DNA reads as TGCGCCAGTAGACCGGGACAGGACATCTACGAGCAGTACTTC. It encodes CASRPGQDIYEQYF. The chain employs TRBV5-1 and TRBJ2-7, with 8 bases that match TRBD1. Germline assignment: CDR1 SGHRS and CDR2 YFSETQ. The CDR3 runs to 14 residues. The trim removed 8 bases at V and 3 bases at J, leaving 10 bases unmatched. Full variable domain (missing parts from reference TRBV5-1 and TRBJ2-7): KAGVTQTPRYLIKTRGQQVTLSCSPISGHRSVSWYQQTPGQGLQFLFEYFSETQRNKGNFPGRFSGRQFSNSRSEMNVSTLELGDSALYLCASRPGQDIYEQYFGPGTRLTVT.

The rearrangement links TRBV9 to TRBJ2-7, with 9 bases fitting TRBD2. CDR3 size: 18 residues. Losses at the gene ends were 3 bases for V and 3 bases for J; bases not matched to a gene: 16. Germline V gene data show CDR1 as SGDLS and CDR2 as YYNGEE. The CDR3 reads CASSALLNSGRTFYEQYF. In nucleotides, the CDR3 is TGTGCCAGCAGCGCCTTACTGAATAGCGGGAGAACCTTCTACGAGCAGTACTTC.

In this sample, this clonotype turned up many times. This chain uses TRBV20-1 with TRBJ2-5; TRBD2 matches at 9 bases. Germline assignment: CDR1 DFQATT and CDR2 SNEGSKA (reference sequence). V was clipped by 6 bases and J by 5 bases; unmatched bases: 4. The CDR3 is 12 amino acids. The CDR3 DNA is TGCAGTGCGAGGACTAGCGTGGAGACCCAGTACTTC. Translation gives CSARTSVETQYF.

This clonotype was counted a single time. The rearrangement links TRBV2 to TRBJ2-7; D is undetermined. Germline CDR1 and CDR2: SNHLY and FYNNEI. Trimming shortened V by 0 bases and J by 4 bases, and 7 bases separated the two germline ends. This CDR3 region has 13 residues. CDR3 nucleotides: TGTGCCAGCAGTGAAGCTCCACCTTACGAGCAGTACTTC. Protein sequence: CASSEAPPYEQYF.

Only a few counts were recorded for this clonotype. V and J are TRBV11-2 and TRBJ2-1, with D unresolved. Germline CDR1 SGHAT, CDR2 FQNNGV. The CDR3 has 18 residues. Deletions cut 4 bases from V and 0 bases from J, with 19 bases between. The CDR3 reads CASSSPAAPRSSYNEQFF. The CDR3 DNA sequence: TGTGCCAGCAGCTCCCCTGCGGCTCCCCGGAGCTCCTACAATGAGCAGTTCTTC.

This sequence joins TRBV12-3 or TRBV12-4 and TRBJ1-2, with a possible D match to TRBD1 (5 bases). This CDR3 contains 13 residues. Deletions cut 1 base from V and 4 bases from J, with 7 bases between. As DNA, the CDR3 is TGTGCCAGCAGTTTAGAGGGGCTCTATGGCTACACCTTC. Protein: CASSLEGLYGYTF.

The chain is built from TRBV10-2 and TRBJ1-1; D is undetermined. This CDR3 region has 14 residues. Per the germline V gene, CDR1 is WSHSY and CDR2 is SAAADI. The V gene lost 2 bases and the J gene lost 1 base, with 8 bases spanning the gap. CDR3 DNA: TGCGCCAGCAGTGAGGTCAACAGGAACACTGAAGCTTTCTTT. Translating it yields CASSEVNRNTEAFF.

CDR3: CSARDLRAYSGLVNEQFF. CDR3 coding DNA: TGCAGTGCTAGAGATCTTAGGGCTTATAGCGGTCTAGTAAATGAGCAGTTCTTC. The chain couples TRBV20-1 to TRBJ2-1; D is possibly TRBD2 (6 bases). CDR1 and CDR2 from the germline V gene are DFQATT and SNEGSKA (reference sequence). CDR3 length: 18 residues. The ends were cut back, 0 bases at V and 7 bases at J, with 25 bases in the middle.

The genes are TRBV7-2 and TRBJ1-5; D uncertain. The CDR3 loop spans 14 amino acids. The germline V and J ends were trimmed by 6 bases and 4 bases, with 13 bases remaining between them. The germline V gene has CDR1 SGHTA and CDR2 FQGNSA. The CDR3 region is CASSIGHSNQPQHF. The CDR3 DNA is TGTGCCAGCAGTATAGGGCACTCTAATCAGCCCCAGCATTTT.

The chain is built from TRBV20-1 and TRBJ2-4; D possibly corresponds to TRBD2 (8 bases). V was trimmed by 3 bases and J by 3 bases, leaving 24 bases between them. The CDR3 consists of 18 residues. Germline CDR1 is DFQATT and CDR2 is SNEGSKA (reference sequence). CDR3 DNA sequence: TGCAGTGCTAGCCCCAACTCTCGGGAGGGGGCCGGCAAAAACATTCAGTACTTC. Its protein is CSASPNSREGAGKNIQYF.

This chain connects TRBV5-1 to TRBJ2-3; 7 bases are a match to TRBD2. CDR1 is SGHRS and CDR2 is YFSETQ in the germline V gene. The CDR3 runs 14 residues. With 4 bases clipped from V and 4 bases from J, the junction kept 6 bases outside the gene matches. The CDR3 coding sequence is TGCGCCAGCAGCCCACGGACTAGTTCAGATACGCAGTATTTT. This gives the protein CASSPRTSSDTQYF.

This clonotype was detected many times. The V gene is TRBV12-3 or TRBV12-4, the J gene TRBJ2-7, with TRBD2 identical over 9 bases. The CDR3 totals 15 residues. With V trimmed by 5 bases and J by 5 bases, 10 bases remained unmatched. CDR3 DNA: TGTGCCAGCAGTCCCCTGGTAGCGGGAGTTAACGAGCAGTACTTC. This gives the protein CASSPLVAGVNEQYF.

This clonotype was seen only a few times. The chain is built from TRBV5-1 and TRBJ2-1; 8 nucleotides match TRBD2. Germline CDR1 is SGHRS and CDR2 is YFSETQ. There are 15 residues in the CDR3. V trimming: 7 bases; J trimming: 6 bases; junction bases outside the gene matches: 12. CDR3: CASAPAGDPGNEQFF. The CDR3 bases are TGCGCCAGCGCCCCAGCGGGGGATCCTGGCAATGAGCAGTTCTTC. Full variable domain (rest looked up from reference TRBV5-1 and TRBJ2-1): KAGVTQTPRYLIKTRGQQVTLSCSPISGHRSVSWYQQTPGQGLQFLFEYFSETQRNKGNFPGRFSGRQFSNSRSEMNVSTLELGDSALYLCASAPAGDPGNEQFFGPGTRLTVL.

The chain recombines TRBV6-1 with TRBJ2-3; 10 nucleotides align to TRBD1. This CDR3 has 19 residues. V trimming: 6 bases; J trimming: 6 bases; junction bases outside the gene matches: 21. Germline-derived CDR1 and CDR2 are MNHNS and SASEGT. CDR3 nucleotide sequence: TGTGCCAGCAGAGGGGACAGGGGCAGATCGGGAGGGCCGGGGGATACGCAGTATTTT. As protein: CASRGDRGRSGGPGDTQYF.

This clonotype was found a few times. This sequence joins TRBV7-6 and TRBJ2-3, with 8 bases fitting TRBD2. The CDR3 consists of 17 residues. Trimming at V came to 6 bases and at J to 5 bases, leaving 16 bases not matched to a gene. CDR1 and CDR2 from the germline V gene are SGHVS and FNYEAQ. The DNA of the CDR3 is TGTGCCAGCAGTCCTGTGGTAGCGGGAAGGTGGGAAGATACGCAGTATTTT. Its protein is CASSPVVAGRWEDTQYF. Full variable domain (rest looked up from reference TRBV7-6 and TRBJ2-3): GAGVSQSPRYKVTKRGQDVALRCDPISGHVSLYWYRQALGQGPEFLTYFNYEAQQDKSGLPNDRFSAERPEGSISTLTIQRTEQRDSAMYRCASSPVVAGRWEDTQYFGPGTRLTVL.

The chain links TRBV29-1 to TRBJ1-2; maybe TRBD1 (5 bases). This CDR3 spans 11 amino acids. Germline V CDR1 and CDR2: SQVTM, ANQGSEA. Trimming took off 7 bases at V and 8 bases at J, with 14 bases between the two ends. The CDR3 is CSAGRRDGYTF. The CDR3 nucleotides read TGCAGCGCTGGGAGGCGGGACGGCTACACCTTC. Full variable domain (missing parts from reference TRBV29-1 and TRBJ1-2): SAVISQKPSRDICQRGTSLTIQCQVDSQVTMMFWYRQQPGQSLTLIATANQGSEATYESGFVIDKFPISRPNLTFSTLTVSNMSPEDSSIYLCSAGRRDGYTFGSGTRLTVV.

This clonotype was seen a few times. The V gene is TRBV21-1, the J gene TRBJ2-7; TRBD2 is taken as the D call from the table, unchecked against the DNA. TRBV21-1 is given as a pseudogene. This CDR3 has 11 amino acids. CDR3 DNA sequence: TGTGCCAGCAGCAAAGGGGACCAGAGCGGTTTC. This encodes CASSKGDQSGF.

The chain employs TRBV29-1 and TRBJ2-7; the D gene is possibly TRBD2 (6 bases). There are 11 residues in the CDR3. The germline CDR1 and CDR2 sequences are SQVTM and ANQGSEA. The germline V and J ends were trimmed by 6 bases and 5 bases, with 11 bases remaining between them. The CDR3 reads CSVGSYNEQYF. The DNA for the CDR3 is TGCAGCGTCGGGAGTTATAACGAGCAGTACTTC.

This clonotype was observed many times. The J gene is TRBJ2-7, the V gene TRBV20-1; the D gene could be TRBD1 or TRBD2 (5 bases each). CDR1 is DFQATT and CDR2 is SNEGSKA in the germline V gene (reference sequence). The CDR3 spans 14 residues. Trimming pared 7 bases from V and 3 bases from J, leaving 19 bases between. The CDR3 spells CSVRAAGTFYEQYF. In DNA form, the CDR3 reads TGCAGTGTCAGGGCCGCAGGGACCTTCTACGAGCAGTACTTC.

This chain links TRBV28 with TRBJ2-1; 8 bases agree with TRBD2. CDR1 and CDR2 (germline): MDHEN, SYDVKM. Trimming took 5 bases from V and 7 from J; bases not matched to a gene: 10. The CDR3 is 15 residues long. CDR3 DNA sequence: TGTGCCAGCAGTGCCTCGGGAGGGCCGTCGAATGAGCAGTTCTTC. Translated: CASSASGGPSNEQFF.

The table lists this clonotype with a few counts. The rearrangement links TRBV4-3 to TRBJ1-6; no reliable D call. CDR3 size: 17 residues. CDR1 and CDR2 from the germline V gene are LGHNA and YSLEER. The V end lost 0 bases, the J end lost 8 bases, and 17 bases lay between the germline ends. CDR3 in DNA: TGCGCCAGCAGCCAAGATTCATGGCGGGGTCGCGATTCACCCCTCCACTTT. It encodes CASSQDSWRGRDSPLHF.

The CDR3 spells CSARGLAGVTQETQYF. CDR3 in DNA: TGCAGTGCTAGGGGACTAGCGGGAGTGACCCAAGAGACCCAGTACTTC. J is TRBJ2-5 and V is TRBV20-1; 14 bases line up with TRBD2. With 3 bases clipped from V and 1 base from J, the junction kept 4 bases outside the gene matches. The CDR3 contains 16 residues. CDR1 is DFQATT and CDR2 is SNEGSKA in the germline V gene (reference sequence).

The V gene is TRBV5-1, the J gene TRBJ2-7; D call uncertain. From germline, CDR1 is SGHRS and CDR2 YFSETQ. Trimming took off 1 base at V and 4 bases at J, with 12 bases between the two ends. The CDR3 loop spans 14 amino acids. The CDR3 region has the DNA TGCGCCAGCAGCTTGAGGGTCCCCCTGTACGAGCAGTACTTC. This encodes CASSLRVPLYEQYF.